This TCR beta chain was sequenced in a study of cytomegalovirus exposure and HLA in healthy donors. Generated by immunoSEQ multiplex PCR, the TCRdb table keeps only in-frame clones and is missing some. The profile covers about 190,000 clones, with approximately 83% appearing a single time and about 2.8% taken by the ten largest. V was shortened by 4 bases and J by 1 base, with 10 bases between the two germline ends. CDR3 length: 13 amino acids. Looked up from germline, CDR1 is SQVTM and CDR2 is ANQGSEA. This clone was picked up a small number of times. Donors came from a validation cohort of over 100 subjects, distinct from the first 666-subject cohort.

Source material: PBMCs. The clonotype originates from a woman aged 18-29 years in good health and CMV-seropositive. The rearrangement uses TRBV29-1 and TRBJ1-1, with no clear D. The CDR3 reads CSVVKAGNTEAFF. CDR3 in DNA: TGCAGCGTTGTTAAGGCAGGGAACACTGAAGCTTTCTTT.